This entry lists 18 T cell receptor beta chains sequenced from one sample in a study of patients and donors after allogeneic stem cell transplantation. TCRdb re-called the RT-PCR reads through MiXCR, storing one row per CDR3 protein. The table includes 920,000 or so distinct CDR3 sequences, 15% to 20% detected once. Sequencing was performed on blood, either unsorted or a sorted T cell fraction (not recorded which). Source of these receptors: a human donor who was either an allogeneic HSCT recipient or a stem cell or donor lymphocyte infusion donor (not recorded which). It is not recorded whose cells these are; they may come from a transplant donor.

The rearrangement links TRBV6-2 or TRBV6-3 to TRBJ1-6; TRBD1 aligns across 9 bases. Germline V CDR1 and CDR2: MNHEY, SVGEGT. The V and J ends lost 7 bases and 8 bases, in that order; junction bases with no gene match: 3. The CDR3 contains 13 residues. CDR3 in DNA: TGTGCCAGCAAGACAGGGGGAGATTCACCCCTCCACTTT. Its protein product is CASKTGGDSPLHF.

The V call is TRBV4-2, the J call TRBJ2-3, with D possibly matching TRBD2 (6 bases). CDR1 and CDR2 from the germline V gene are LGHNA and YNFKEQ. CDR3 length equals 16 residues. The V gene lost 0 bases and the J gene lost 6 bases, with 16 bases spanning the gap. Here the CDR3 reads CASSQEGGLKGDTQYF. The CDR3 DNA reads TGTGCCAGCAGCCAAGAAGGAGGGCTCAAAGGGGATACGCAGTATTTT.

This clonotype was observed many times. The V gene is TRBV4-2, the J gene TRBJ1-2, with D hard to call. Between the trimmed V and J ends, which lost 0 bases and 2 bases, there was a span of 1 base. CDR3 length equals 12 residues. Germline CDR1 and CDR2: LGHNA and YNFKEQ. The CDR3 coding sequence is TGTGCCAGCAGCCAAGACAACTATGGCTACACCTTC. Encoded protein: CASSQDNYGYTF.

V usage is TRBV19 and J usage is TRBJ1-6; D possibly corresponds to TRBD1 (5 bases). The V end lost 5 bases, the J end lost 6 bases, and 14 bases lay between the germline ends. Looked up from germline, CDR1 is LNHDA and CDR2 is SQIVND (reference sequence). This CDR3 has 15 residues. The CDR3 sequence is CASSLAGRVNSPLHF. CDR3 coding DNA: TGTGCCAGTAGTCTTGCCGGCAGGGTTAATTCACCCCTCCACTTT.

V is TRBV4-3 and J is TRBJ1-2; D is unclear. Germline V lookup: CDR1 LGHNA, CDR2 YSLEER. The CDR3 contains 15 residues. V was cut by 1 base and J by 2 bases, with 11 bases left in between. CDR3 sequence: CASSQGAGLNYGYTF. DNA of the CDR3: TGCGCCAGCAGCCAAGGGGCAGGACTAAACTATGGCTACACCTTC.

The V gene is TRBV29-1, the J gene TRBJ2-3; no clear D gene. Per germline, CDR1 SQVTM and CDR2 ANQGSEA. This CDR3 contains 13 residues. V lost 2 bases and J 5 bases, leaving 11 bases between the germline ends. This chain's CDR3 is CSVETTQRDTQYF. Written as DNA, the CDR3 is TGCAGCGTTGAAACTACTCAGCGAGATACGCAGTATTTT.

The chain employs TRBV4-1 and TRBJ1-4, with D unresolved. The germline V gene has CDR1 MGHRA and CDR2 YSYEKL. The CDR3 consists of 14 residues. The V end lost 5 bases, the J end lost 8 bases, and 15 bases lay between the germline ends. The CDR3 spells CASSGLRSWEKLFF. CDR3 nucleotide sequence: TGCGCCAGCAGCGGGCTCCGCAGTTGGGAAAAACTGTTTTTT.

This sequence joins TRBV27 and TRBJ2-7, with D uncertain. Trimming shortened V by 3 bases and J by 4 bases, and 13 bases separated the two germline ends. This CDR3 region has 14 residues. The V gene's germline CDR1 is MNHEY and CDR2 SMNVEV (reference sequence). CDR3 residues: CASSLTGPGYEQYF. The CDR3 DNA reads as TGTGCCAGCAGTTTGACTGGCCCTGGATACGAGCAGTACTTC.

This clonotype was seen many times. The chain has TRBV6-1 and TRBJ2-1; TRBD2 aligns across 10 bases. Germline CDR1 and CDR2: MNHNS and SASEGT. J was trimmed by 5 bases and V by 7 bases; bases with no gene match: 5. The CDR3 has 14 residues. The DNA of the CDR3 is TGTGCCAGCAATAGCGGGAGGCTACACAATGAGCAGTTCTTC. Its translation: CASNSGRLHNEQFF.

The CDR3 nucleotides are TGTGCCAGCAGCCCCGGGACTAGCGGGGGGGTTAGGGAGCAGTTCTTC. This sequence encodes CASSPGTSGGVREQFF. The V call is TRBV6-2 or TRBV6-3, the J call TRBJ2-1, with 16 bases fitting TRBD2. CDR1 and CDR2 from the germline V gene are MNHEY and SVGEGT. V was clipped by 6 bases and J by 10 bases; unmatched bases: 9. The CDR3 loop spans 16 amino acids.

This clonotype was picked up a small number of times. The V call is TRBV3-1, the J call TRBJ2-5; 9 nucleotides line up with TRBD2. CDR1 is LGHDT, CDR2 YNNKEL, per germline (reference sequence). Trimming cost V 4 bases and J 4 bases; bases outside gene matches: 19. The CDR3 totals 19 residues. The CDR3 region has the DNA TGTGCCAGCAGCCCCGGCTGGGCGGGAGGGCCAGGTCTTCCAGAGACCCAGTACTTC. Its protein is CASSPGWAGGPGLPETQYF.

The chain links TRBV28 to TRBJ2-7; 8 bases match TRBD1. The length of the CDR3 is 15 residues. The J segment lost 3 bases and the V segment lost 6 bases, leaving 10 bases of the junction unmatched. CDR1 and CDR2 (germline): MDHEN, SYDVKM. The CDR3: CASSSRQGNGYEQYF. CDR3 bases: TGTGCCAGCAGCAGCCGACAGGGGAACGGCTACGAGCAGTACTTC.

This clonotype occurred a few times. CDR3 loop: CASSTFGTTEAFF. CDR3 sequence (DNA): TGTGCCAGCAGTACCTTTGGGACCACTGAAGCTTTCTTT. The rearrangement uses TRBV12-3 or TRBV12-4 and TRBJ1-1; D might be TRBD1 (5 bases). The CDR3 extends over 13 amino acids. Trimming took off 5 bases at V and 4 bases at J, with 11 bases between the two ends.

In this sample, this clonotype turned up a few times. This chain connects TRBV5-1 to TRBJ2-7; TRBD2 aligns across 11 bases. Germline lookup yields CDR1 SGHRS and CDR2 YFSETQ. The V segment lost 4 bases and the J segment 6 bases; nucleotides outside the gene matches: 6. The CDR3 spans 14 residues. CDR3 loop: CASSPTSGSTEQYF. Written as DNA, the CDR3 is TGCGCCAGCAGCCCAACTAGCGGGAGTACCGAGCAGTACTTC.

This clonotype was detected only a few times. This sequence joins TRBV12-3 or TRBV12-4 and TRBJ1-2; D gene uncertain. The CDR3 spans 13 residues. The V end lost 2 bases, the J end lost 4 bases, and 8 bases lay between the germline ends. The CDR3: CASSLFAIYGYTF. For the CDR3, the DNA is TGTGCCAGCAGTTTATTCGCCATCTATGGCTACACCTTC.

The chain uses TRBV4-1 and TRBJ2-2; D is possibly TRBD1 (6 bases). Germline lookup yields CDR1 MGHRA and CDR2 YSYEKL. V was shortened by 0 bases and J by 5 bases, with 10 bases between the two germline ends. The CDR3 is 15 residues long. The CDR3 nucleotides are TGCGCCAGCAGCCAAGAGTCCCAGGGGACCGGGGAGCTGTTTTTT. This encodes CASSQESQGTGELFF.

This rearrangement joins TRBV7-9 to TRBJ2-3; tentative D call: TRBD2 (6 bases). The CDR3 length is 13 residues. Per germline, CDR1 SEHNR and CDR2 FQNEAQ (reference sequence). The CDR3 region is CAGGVVGTDTQYF. CDR3 sequence (DNA): TGTGCTGGAGGGGTGGTTGGCACAGATACGCAGTATTTT. The complete variable domain, with remaining parts taken from reference TRBV7-9 and TRBJ2-3, reads DTGVSQNPRHKITKRGQNVTFRCDPISEHNRLYWYRQTLGQGPEFLTYFQNEAQLEKSRLLSDRFSAERPKGSFSTLEIQRTEQGDSAMYLCAGGVVGTDTQYFGPGTRLTVL.

The chain uses TRBV12-3 or TRBV12-4 and TRBJ1-4; D ambiguous. V was shortened by 7 bases and J by 8 bases, with 11 bases between the two germline ends. This CDR3 comprises 12 residues. CDR3 residues: CASTIPGEKLFF. CDR3 nucleotide sequence: TGTGCCAGCACTATACCGGGGGAAAAACTGTTTTTT.